This T cell receptor beta chain was recovered during a study of blood T cell repertoires in COVID-19. Overall study: There were acute and convalescent COVID-19 samples, and they came from the United States, Italy and Spain. Sources were T cells, B-cell-depleted T cells, or PBMCs; the material itself was cDNA or gDNA.

Trimming shortened V by 6 bases and J by 7 bases, and 10 bases separated the two germline ends. This CDR3 has 11 amino acids. Germline CDR1 MDHEN, CDR2 SYDVKM. In the original processing: It was from reference gene primer amplification that nucleated cell counts were estimated. Sequencing was performed with immunoSEQ multiplex PCR; in TCRdb, only in-frame clones are kept and a portion is missing. Clonal size and the V and J genes are those of that table, whereas D and trimming came from the DNA. The table records fewer than 60,000 clones, around 86% of them present only once. The rearrangement joins TRBV28 to TRBJ2-7; unclear D gene. This TCR came from a man between 65 and 85 years old with active COVID-19. The source material was peripheral blood. The CDR3 DNA sequence: TGTGCCAGCAGGACCCTAGAAGAGCAGTACTTC. Encoded protein: CASRTLEEQYF.